Each of the 30 T cell receptor beta chains below was sequenced from the same sample in a study of response to subunit inactivated influenza vaccine. MiXCR, run by TCRdb on the RT-PCR reads, gives a single entry per CDR3 protein. Of roughly 700,000 distinct CDR3 sequences in the sample, more than 15% were seen once. This specimen was PBMCs from blood, taken roughly 12 days after vaccination. The receptor set was obtained from a man aged 45-65 years who received an inactivated influenza vaccine.

This clonotype was detected a few times. The chain recombines TRBV12-3 or TRBV12-4 with TRBJ1-1; D unresolved. V was clipped by 4 bases and J by 4 bases, with 22 bases between them. This CDR3 is 17 amino acids long. Here the CDR3 DNA reads TGTGCCAGCAGTTCACTCCTGGATACTGGGCGGGGCACTGAAGCTTTCTTT. This encodes CASSSLLDTGRGTEAFF.

This clonotype was recorded at least ten times. The chain has TRBV9 and TRBJ2-2; D possibly corresponds to TRBD2 (5 bases). V dropped 2 bases and J dropped 2 bases, with 25 bases sitting between them. Germline CDR1 SGDLS, CDR2 YYNGEE. The CDR3 consists of 20 residues. CDR3 protein: CASSVGPPQRIRTNTGELFF. In nucleotides, the CDR3 is TGTGCCAGCAGCGTGGGTCCCCCTCAGAGAATACGGACTAACACCGGGGAGCTGTTTTTT.

This clonotype has just a few counts. This chain links TRBV28 with TRBJ2-1; D is unresolved. There are 13 residues in the CDR3. Germline values: CDR1 MDHEN, CDR2 SYDVKM. The V gene lost 3 bases and the J gene lost 6 bases, with 9 bases spanning the gap. In DNA, the CDR3 is TGTGCCAGCAGTTTTAGTGAGCGCAATGAGCAGTTCTTC. As protein: CASSFSERNEQFF.

This clonotype has just a few counts. J is TRBJ2-1 and V is TRBV12-3 or TRBV12-4; D gene unclear. V lost 3 bases, J lost 4 bases, and 16 bases lay in between. The CDR3 has 16 residues. CDR3 nucleotides: TGTGCCAGCAGTTTGCCCAGGACGAACCTGTACAATGAGCAGTTCTTC. Translated: CASSLPRTNLYNEQFF.

The V and J genes are TRBV18 and TRBJ1-1, with D perhaps matching TRBD1 (5 bases). Deletions cut 2 bases from V and 4 bases from J, with 14 bases between. Germline values: CDR1 KGHSH, CDR2 LQKENI. This CDR3 region has 15 residues. The CDR3 protein is CASSPGGGWLTEAFF. CDR3 bases: TGTGCCAGCTCACCAGGCGGGGGTTGGCTCACTGAAGCTTTCTTT.

This clonotype was counted at least ten times. This chain joins TRBV7-2 and TRBJ2-3; 10 nucleotides align to TRBD2. Germline CDR1 SGHTA, CDR2 FQGNSA. V trimming: 6 bases; J trimming: 3 bases; junction bases outside the gene matches: 6. This CDR3 contains 15 residues. The CDR3 region has the DNA TGTGCCAGCAGTTTGATAGCGGGGGGAACAGATACGCAGTATTTT. Translating it yields CASSLIAGGTDTQYF.

The rearrangement joins TRBV11-1 to TRBJ2-1, with 7 bases matching TRBD1. With 7 bases clipped from V and 4 bases from J, the junction kept 19 bases outside the gene matches. From germline, CDR1 is SGHAT and CDR2 FQDESV (reference sequence). The CDR3 consists of 18 residues. This CDR3 is CASTPDSPGDREYNEQFF. In DNA, the CDR3 is TGTGCCAGCACCCCGGATTCCCCCGGTGACAGGGAATACAATGAGCAGTTCTTC.

The genes are TRBV7-3 and TRBJ2-1; 12 bases are a match to TRBD2. Germline lookup yields CDR1 SGHTA and CDR2 FQGTGA. The trim removed 1 base at V and 8 bases at J, leaving 6 bases unmatched. The CDR3 spans 16 residues. CDR3 residues: CASSLKGLAGGDEQFF. The CDR3 nucleotides read TGTGCCAGCAGCTTAAAAGGCCTAGCGGGAGGGGATGAGCAGTTCTTC.

This clonotype came up many times. The chain joins TRBV12-3 or TRBV12-4 to TRBJ1-6; 8 positions match TRBD1. This CDR3 has 15 amino acids. V lost 5 bases, J lost 7 bases, and 7 bases stayed unmatched. The CDR3 DNA reads TGTGCCAGCAGTCCCGGACAGGGACAAAATTCACCCCTCCACTTT. Amino acid sequence: CASSPGQGQNSPLHF.

This clonotype has more than one count but fewer than ten. The chain carries TRBV3-1 and TRBJ2-3; 8 bases are a match to TRBD2. Germline V gene sequence: CDR1 LGHDT, CDR2 YNNKEL (reference sequence). Trimming at V came to 2 bases and at J to 11 bases, leaving 0 bases not matched to a gene. The CDR3 has 11 amino acids. CDR3 sequence (DNA): TGTGCCAGCAGCCAAAGCGGGAGGCAGTATTTT. Protein: CASSQSGRQYF.

This clonotype appeared many times. This chain uses TRBV20-1 with TRBJ2-4; D remains unclear. Germline V CDR1 and CDR2: DFQATT, SNEGSKA (reference sequence). The CDR3 loop spans 17 amino acids. Trimming removed 3 bases at V and 0 bases at J, with 18 bases between. CDR3 DNA: TGCAGTGCTAGTCAGTTTAGTCCGTTTCTAGCCAAAAACATTCAGTACTTC. Its translation: CSASQFSPFLAKNIQYF.

This clonotype was counted between two and nine times. This sequence joins TRBV4-2 and TRBJ1-2, with D perhaps matching TRBD1 (5 bases). The V end lost 5 bases, the J end lost 0 bases, and 7 bases lay between the germline ends. Germline CDR1 is LGHNA and CDR2 is YNFKEQ. The CDR3 totals 13 residues. In DNA form, the CDR3 reads TGTGCCAGCAGCAAACAGGCTAACTATGGCTACACCTTC. Translation gives CASSKQANYGYTF.

This chain uses TRBV28 with TRBJ1-2; TRBD1 might be the D (6 bases). The germline V gene encodes CDR1 MDHEN and CDR2 SYDVKM. Trimming removed 2 bases at V and 9 bases at J, with 10 bases between. The length of the CDR3 is 12 residues. CDR3 nucleotides: TGTGCCAGCAGTTTACAGGGGTCGAGCTACACCTTC. Protein product: CASSLQGSSYTF.

This clonotype has just a few counts. The chain combines TRBV4-2 with TRBJ1-4; D is perhaps TRBD1 (5 bases). Trimming removed 0 bases from V and 7 bases from J, with 12 bases in between. CDR3 length: 15 amino acids. CDR1 and CDR2 from the germline V gene are LGHNA and YNFKEQ. CDR3 nucleotide sequence: TGTGCCAGCAGCCAAGATAGGGGAAATGGTGAAAAACTGTTTTTT. Translating gives CASSQDRGNGEKLFF.

On this clonotype: The junction differs from germline at one of its ends, possibly a read error. The V gene is TRBV20-1, the J gene TRBJ2-1; TRBD2 matches 9 bases. This CDR3 comprises 15 residues. Germline lookup yields CDR1 DFQATT and CDR2 SNEGSKA (reference sequence). The CDR3 loop reads CSAGESGRLYNEQIF. DNA for the CDR3: TGCAGTGCTGGAGAGAGCGGGAGGCTCTACAATGAGCAGATCTTC.

This clonotype has only a few counts. V and J are TRBV14 and TRBJ1-1; D uncertain. The CDR3 is 13 residues long. Germline assignment: CDR1 SGHDN and CDR2 FVKESK. Between the trimmed V and J ends, which lost 2 bases and 3 bases, there was a span of 7 bases. The CDR3 spells CASSQFRDTEAFF. The CDR3 bases are TGTGCCAGCAGCCAATTCCGGGACACTGAAGCTTTCTTT.

There are a few counts of this clonotype. The rearrangement joins TRBV12-3 or TRBV12-4 to TRBJ2-5; 8 nucleotides line up with TRBD2. Trimming removed 2 bases from V and 4 bases from J; junction bases left unmatched: 6. The CDR3 contains 15 residues. The chain's CDR3 is CASSLSGGRLETQYF. The CDR3 DNA sequence: TGTGCCAGCAGTTTATCGGGAGGGCGGTTAGAGACCCAGTACTTC.

The chain is built from TRBV29-1 and TRBJ2-7; 9 bases are a match to TRBD1. From germline, CDR1 is SQVTM and CDR2 ANQGSEA. J lost 2 bases, V lost 8 bases, and 10 bases had no gene match. There are 14 residues in the CDR3. DNA of the CDR3: TGCAGCTTCACAAACAGGGGGCGAACCTACGAGCAGTACTTC. It translates to CSFTNRGRTYEQYF.

This clonotype appeared a few times. The chain employs TRBV5-1 and TRBJ2-1, with D unresolved. This CDR3 is 13 amino acids long. The germline V and J ends were trimmed by 4 bases and 5 bases, with 10 bases remaining between them. CDR1 is SGHRS and CDR2 is YFSETQ in the germline V gene. As DNA, the CDR3 is TGCGCCAGCAGCCCACTACACAACAATGAGCAGTTCTTC. Protein product: CASSPLHNNEQFF.

This clonotype was observed a few times. J is TRBJ2-7 and V is TRBV6-2 or TRBV6-3; D gene unclear. The CDR3 extends over 13 amino acids. CDR1 is MNHEY, CDR2 SVGEGT, per germline. Trimming removed 0 bases from V and 4 bases from J, with 7 bases in between. This chain's CDR3 is CASSYSKAYEQYF. CDR3 DNA sequence: TGTGCCAGCAGTTACTCGAAAGCTTACGAGCAGTACTTC.

The V call is TRBV29-1, the J call TRBJ2-4; D gene uncertain. Trimming left V 4 bases short and J 0 bases short, with 13 bases between. This CDR3 spans 15 amino acids. Germline V gives CDR1 SQVTM, CDR2 ANQGSEA. CDR3 sequence: CSVGFHGIAKNIQYF. For the CDR3, the DNA is TGCAGCGTTGGGTTTCACGGCATAGCCAAAAACATTCAGTACTTC.

In its sample, this clonotype was seen a few times. J is TRBJ2-7 and V is TRBV20-1; 7 bases align to TRBD1. The CDR3 totals 13 residues. Germline V gives CDR1 DFQATT, CDR2 SNEGSKA (reference sequence). V dropped 7 bases and J dropped 6; count of bases not matched to a gene: 12. The CDR3 region is CSGKRQGFLEQYF. CDR3 DNA sequence: TGCAGTGGAAAGAGACAGGGTTTCCTCGAGCAGTACTTC.

This clonotype has just a few counts. The chain carries TRBV6-4 and TRBJ2-3, with 8 bases matching TRBD2. V was clipped by 8 bases and J by 4 bases; unmatched bases: 11. Germline loops: CDR1 MRHNA, CDR2 SNTAGT. This CDR3 spans 15 amino acids. The CDR3 reads CASGRSLAGSDTQYF. DNA of the CDR3: TGTGCCAGCGGCCGTTCCCTAGCGGGTTCAGATACGCAGTATTTT.

The V and J genes are TRBV20-1 and TRBJ2-1, with D possibly being TRBD2 (7 bases). Trimming removed 0 bases at V and 8 bases at J, with 17 bases between. CDR3 length equals 15 residues. Germline CDR1 DFQATT, CDR2 SNEGSKA (reference sequence). The CDR3 nucleotides are TGCAGTGCTAGAGAGATGGGGGGGGCAGAGTATGAGCAGTTCTTC. Translated: CSAREMGGAEYEQFF.

In nucleotides, the CDR3 is TGTGCCACCAGCGGCAGGGAATGGGAGAACACTGAAGCTTTCTTT. Translated, it gives CATSGREWENTEAFF. The rearrangement joins TRBV15 to TRBJ1-1; D might be TRBD1 (5 bases). V dropped 5 bases and J dropped 1 base, with 14 bases sitting between them. The CDR3 consists of 15 residues. The germline CDR1 and CDR2 sequences are LNHNV and YYDKDF (reference sequence).

The table lists this clonotype with a few counts. The chain carries TRBV15 and TRBJ2-7; 9 bases are a match to TRBD1. CDR1 is LNHNV and CDR2 is YYDKDF in the germline V gene (reference sequence). The ends lost 1 base at V and 3 bases at J; junction bases unmatched: 1. This CDR3 has 14 amino acids. The CDR3 spells CATSRAGQGYEQYF. DNA of the CDR3: TGTGCCACCAGCAGAGCGGGACAGGGCTACGAGCAGTACTTC. The variable domain in full, completed from reference TRBV15 and TRBJ2-7, reads DAMVIQNPRYQVTQFGKPVTLSCSQTLNHNVMYWYQQKSSQAPKLLFHYYDKDFNNEADTPDNFQSRRPNTSFCFLDIRSPGLGDTAMYLCATSRAGQGYEQYFGPGTRLTVT.

This clonotype was detected ten times or more. The CDR3 region is CTSYPGSSGGANEQFF. The CDR3 DNA reads TGCACAAGCTACCCCGGATCTAGCGGGGGGGCGAATGAGCAGTTCTTC. The J gene is TRBJ2-1, the V gene TRBV5-1, with 12 nucleotides matching TRBD2. Per germline, CDR1 SGHRS and CDR2 YFSETQ. The CDR3 contains 16 residues. Complete variable domain (other parts from reference TRBV5-1 and TRBJ2-1): KAGVTQTPRYLIKTRGQQVTLSCSPISGHRSVSWYQQTPGQGLQFLFEYFSETQRNKGNFPGRFSGRQFSNSRSEMNVSTLELGDSALYLCTSYPGSSGGANEQFFGPGTRLTVL.

This clonotype was counted a few times. The CDR3 loop reads CASSKEGSYNSPLHF. The CDR3 DNA follows: TGTGCCAGCAGTAAGGAGGGTTCCTATAATTCACCCCTCCACTTT. J is TRBJ1-6 and V is TRBV27; D call uncertain. CDR3 length: 15 amino acids. The V gene's germline CDR1 is MNHEY and CDR2 SMNVEV (reference sequence). The V and J ends lost 5 bases and 1 base respectively, with 9 bases between them.

The chain has TRBV15 and TRBJ2-5; TRBD1 is a possible D gene (5 bases). The CDR3 extends over 15 amino acids. The germline V gene has CDR1 LNHNV and CDR2 YYDKDF (reference sequence). Between the trimmed V and J ends, which lost 5 bases and 1 base, there was a span of 14 bases. CDR3 residues: CATSLRRQPQETQYF. CDR3 bases: TGTGCCACCAGCCTGAGGAGACAGCCCCAAGAGACCCAGTACTTC.

V gene TRBV5-1 combines with J gene TRBJ2-3; D ambiguous. Germline values: CDR1 SGHRS, CDR2 YFSETQ. The V end was cut by 1 base, the J end by 0 bases, with 9 bases between. The CDR3 spans 15 residues. CDR3 protein: CASSLQVPSTDTQYF. Here the CDR3 DNA reads TGCGCCAGCAGCTTGCAGGTTCCTAGCACAGATACGCAGTATTTT.